This entry lists 2 T cell receptor beta chains sequenced from one sample in a study of naive and memory T cell subsets. Study results and limitations: Especially in CD8 cells, naive repertoires contained a few larger clonotypes, possibly CD45RA-re-expressing memory cells.

An equimolar mix of two oligonucleotides served as the beta constant-region primer for TRBC1 and TRBC2. Four rounds of PCR amplified the ligated cDNA using nested alpha and beta constant-region primers plus SP2. TCRdb recomputed calls from the UMI-ligation and nested PCR reads with MiXCR, one row per CDR3 protein. This sample has about 90,000 distinct CDR3 sequences; roughly 10% occur once, and the top ten carry over 0.11%. Their antigen targets remain unknown. Sequences were obtained from naive CD4+ T cells from blood. The receptors were gathered from a human donor in good health.

This clonotype was counted only a few times. J is TRBJ2-1 and V is TRBV10-3; the D is unclear. CDR1 ENHRY and CDR2 SYGVKD come from the germline V gene. The V gene lost 2 bases and the J gene lost 9 bases, with 11 bases spanning the gap. CDR3 length: 13 amino acids. This CDR3 is CAISETGVPEQFF. CDR3 coding DNA: TGTGCCATCAGTGAGACTGGGGTACCTGAGCAGTTCTTC.

This clonotype was seen only a few times. The genes are TRBV20-1 and TRBJ2-7; 8 positions agree with TRBD2. V shed 1 base, J shed 5 bases, and the junction held 13 bases outside the gene matches. The CDR3 extends over 16 amino acids. In germline, CDR1 is DFQATT, CDR2 SNEGSKA (reference sequence). The CDR3 protein is CSARVAQRGPGDEQYF. For the CDR3, the DNA is TGCAGTGCTAGAGTTGCGCAGCGGGGGCCGGGAGACGAGCAGTACTTC.